This TCR beta chain originates from a study of blood T cell repertoires in COVID-19. Study details: The United States, Italy and Spain provided the acute and convalescent COVID-19 samples. Sample material is recorded as cDNA or gDNA derived from T cells, B-cell-depleted T cells, or PBMCs.

Germline V gives CDR1 SGDLS, CDR2 YYNGEE. The V gene end was trimmed by 4 bases and the J gene end by 3 bases; junction bases not matched to a gene: 8. The CDR3 length is 15 residues. Original handling: Amplified reference gene primers provided the basis for estimating nucleated cell counts. Profiled with immunoSEQ multiplex PCR; TCRdb holds only in-frame clones, not every one. That table gives V, J and clone size, and the DNA gave D and trimming. Counted here are tens of thousands of clones, 86% occurring once; the ten biggest clones make up about a fifth. This TCR was sampled from a woman older than 75 in a cohort sampled during active or convalescent COVID-19. Sequenced sample: peripheral blood. The V and J genes are TRBV9 and TRBJ2-3; 7 bases are a match to TRBD2. This CDR3 reads CASSPAGIGTDTQYF. In DNA form, the CDR3 reads TGTGCCAGCAGCCCAGCGGGGATAGGGACAGATACGCAGTATTTT.